This TCR beta chain was sequenced for a study of blood T cell repertoires in COVID-19. How the authors handled the data: Amplification of reference gene primers provided the estimated nucleated cell counts. The repertoire was sequenced with immunoSEQ multiplex PCR; TCRdb's copy has only in-frame clones and lacks some. The DNA gave D and trimming, while V, J and clone size come from that table. This table has approximately 380,000 clones, more than 70% appearing once. Germline-derived CDR1 and CDR2 are SGHAT and FQDESV (reference sequence). This CDR3 comprises 14 residues. The germline V and J ends were trimmed by 3 bases and 6 bases, with 12 bases remaining between them. The study drew participants aged about 18 to 89 years from some 25 US areas. Participants' reported clinical history set cohort assignment. Cohort 3 recovered donors had two negative PCRs, clearance, or symptom resolution.

Sequencing was carried out using PBMCs or T cells enriched from blood (not recorded which). The sequence derives from a young woman who had recovered from COVID-19. This chain links TRBV11-1 with TRBJ1-5; D may be TRBD1 (5 bases). CDR3 amino acids: CASSLNDGGQPQHF. The CDR3 DNA reads TGTGCCAGCAGCTTGAACGACGGGGGTCAGCCCCAGCATTTT.